The following is a TCR beta chain sequence with its context. In this sample, this clonotype turned up a few times. The target of this receptor is not known. No clone much larger than this one lies a single base away; base qualities are absent. The sample originates from a study of T-cell memory formation after mild COVID-19 (dated by TCRdb to 2020 to 2022). About the study as a whole: TCR sequence clusters from the two donors were found to be largely donor specific. The cohort comprised two young, previously healthy adult volunteers, one female and one male. T-cell clones expanding and contracting after mild COVID-19 in two donors were tracked by longitudinal TCRalpha and TCRbeta repertoire sequencing.

Results the study describes overall, beyond this receptor: Clones that contracted from day 15 to 85 showed balanced CD4/CD8 phenotypes, whereas a second wave of clones that expanded from day 15 to 37 leaned towards CD4+. Only a couple of mild cases were covered in the study, and larger cohorts including severe cases with pre-infection samples were considered necessary. Whether the second-wave clones peaking on day 37 were SARS-CoV-2 specific was not confirmed. Some responding clones were detected in pre-infection memory, which suggested that pre-existing cross-reactive memory T cells had joined the SARS-CoV-2 response. Contracting CD4+ clones turned up mainly in the CM and EM memory subsets, whereas EMRA was where CD8+ clones were enriched.

Ficoll-Paque density gradient centrifugation was used to isolate PBMCs. Reads for this sample came from an Illumina NovaSeq 6000. cDNA libraries for TCRalpha and TCRbeta were prepared by 5'RACE using constant-segment primers, with sample barcodes and unique molecular identifiers added. Trizol reagent was used to extract RNA from every sample. Amplification of the libraries took two PCR steps, and the second step added a second sample barcode plus Illumina TruSeq adapters. Sequencing of libraries was performed on an Illumina NovaSeq with 2 x 150 bp paired-end reads. Processing in the source paper ran as follows. Reads were demultiplexed and collapsed into UMI-guided consensus sequences with migec v1.2.7. With mixcr v2.1.11, UMI consensuses were aligned to TRA and TRB V and J templates and assembled into clonotypes. A clonotype was counted as expanded or contracted only when both edgeR and NoisET called the clonotype significant, with the noise models trained on biological replicates. For edgeR calls, the thresholds were a false discovery rate-adjusted p below 0.01 and a log2 fold-change of 1. As an exploratory analysis of dynamics, max-normalized trajectories of the 1000 most abundant clonotypes were examined by PCA with hierarchical clustering. Separately sequenced CD4+ and CD8+ repertoires were used to assign the CD4 or CD8 phenotype of responding clones. TCRdb reran the public reads through fastp at Q25 and MiXCR, keeping productive beta chains. Rows merge per CDR3 protein into single entries with the most common DNA and genes. TCRdb, not the authors, supplied the V and J calls. The sample table shows some 130,000 distinct CDR3 sequences, and 15% to 20% are seen once. The ten largest clones take up roughly 14% of the sample.

The germline V gene (reference sequence) provides CDR1 MNHEY and CDR2 SMNVEV. Relative to germline, V is missing 1 base and J is missing 1 base, with 3 bases of the junction outside any gene match. From the cysteine up to the phenylalanine, the CDR3 has a length of 15 residues. The entry retains the CDR3 DNA only, 45 bases that are in frame from base 1. The sample taken for sequencing was PBMCs or a T cell subset sorted from them (not recorded which). This TCR came from an adult woman who had mild COVID-19 (a few samples of this study predate the infection). The sample titles of this study are shuffled in the database, so cell type and time point are left out; the donor was told from shared clones. In this chain, TRBV27 is recombined with TRBJ2-7, with 8 middle bases fitting TRBD2. The DNA is TGTGCCAGCAGTTTATTAGCGGGGTCTTCCTACGAGCAGTACTTC. This gives the protein CASSLLAGSSYEQYF.